The 12 T cell receptor beta chains below were found in one sample sequenced in a study of cytomegalovirus exposure and HLA in healthy donors. The PCR ran on 60 Vbeta and 13 Jbeta primers. Sequencing used immunoSEQ multiplex PCR; TCRdb keeps in-frame clones, though not all of them. The table records about 160,000 clones, about 75% of them present only once. Source material: PBMCs. Receptors were obtained from a female donor in good health and CMV-seronegative.

J is TRBJ2-3 and V is TRBV28, with a possible D match to TRBD2 (5 bases). In germline, CDR1 is MDHEN, CDR2 SYDVKM. With 6 bases removed from V and 1 base from J, the gap between germline ends came to 8 bases. The CDR3 consists of 13 residues. The CDR3 region has the DNA TGTGCCAGCAGCCTTAGCGGCACAGATACGCAGTATTTT. Its protein product is CASSLSGTDTQYF.

This clone was recorded only once. The chain combines TRBV4-2 with TRBJ2-5; 8 bases match TRBD2. The trim removed 2 bases at V and 5 bases at J, leaving 7 bases unmatched. This CDR3 has 15 residues. Germline assignment: CDR1 LGHNA and CDR2 YNFKEQ. The CDR3 bases are TGTGCCAGCAGCCAATCGAGCGGGAGTGGGGAGACCCAGTACTTC. Encoded protein: CASSQSSGSGETQYF.

The chain is built from TRBV15 and TRBJ2-5, with 7 bases fitting TRBD1. The CDR3 contains 17 residues. With V trimmed by 5 bases and J by 5 bases, 17 bases remained unmatched. Germline assignment: CDR1 LNHNV and CDR2 YYDKDF (reference sequence). DNA of the CDR3: TGTGCCACCAGCGGGTTGGGGGTACAGGGGTGGTGGGAGACCCAGTACTTC. Translating it yields CATSGLGVQGWWETQYF. The full variable domain, rest sourced from reference TRBV15 and TRBJ2-5, is DAMVIQNPRYQVTQFGKPVTLSCSQTLNHNVMYWYQQKSSQAPKLLFHYYDKDFNNEADTPDNFQSRRPNTSFCFLDIRSPGLGDTAMYLCATSGLGVQGWWETQYFGPGTRLLVL.

The chain links TRBV5-8 to TRBJ1-5; 8 bases align to TRBD1. After removal of 6 bases from V and 5 bases from J, the junction contained 16 bases not matched to a gene. CDR1 SGHTS and CDR2 YDEGEE come from the germline V gene. CDR3 length: 17 amino acids. CDR3 sequence (DNA): TGTGCCAGCAACCCACCCGGGACAGGAGGTGGATATCAGCCCCAGCATTTT. As protein: CASNPPGTGGGYQPQHF.

This clone has just a few counts. The chain recombines TRBV4-3 with TRBJ2-1; 9 nucleotides match TRBD2. V lost 0 bases, J lost 4 bases, and 4 bases stayed unmatched. Germline loops: CDR1 LGHNA, CDR2 YSLEER. The CDR3 contains 16 residues. The CDR3 coding sequence is TGCGCCAGCAGCCAAGAGGGCAGCGGGGGGTACAATGAGCAGTTCTTC. Translating it yields CASSQEGSGGYNEQFF.

The chain has TRBV7-9 and TRBJ2-1; 7 bases are a match to TRBD1. V was clipped by 4 bases and J by 9 bases; unmatched bases: 3. CDR1 and CDR2 from the germline V gene are SEHNR and FQNEAQ (reference sequence). The CDR3 is 12 residues long. The CDR3: CASSYQGVEQFF. In DNA form, the CDR3 reads TGTGCCAGCAGCTATCAGGGGGTTGAGCAGTTCTTC.

This clone was counted a single time. The chain combines TRBV30 with TRBJ1-2, with D unresolved. Trimming cost V 2 bases and J 4 bases, with 11 bases left between them. Germline CDR1 reads GTSNPN; CDR2 reads SVGIG (reference sequence). CDR3 length equals 13 residues. The CDR3: CAWSLLGAYGYTF. The CDR3 nucleotides are TGTGCCTGGAGTCTACTAGGAGCCTATGGCTACACCTTC.

The CDR3 sequence is CASSEAGQTLYGYTF. DNA for the CDR3: TGTGCCAGCAGTGAAGCGGGGCAGACTCTCTATGGCTACACCTTC. The genes are TRBV6-1 and TRBJ1-2, with a possible D match to TRBD1 (5 bases). Germline CDR1 MNHNS, CDR2 SASEGT. This CDR3 is 15 amino acids long. V was cut by 0 bases and J by 4 bases, with 12 bases left in between.

The chain recombines TRBV30 with TRBJ2-2; possible D gene TRBD2, 7 bases. CDR3 length equals 16 residues. Trimming removed 3 bases at V and 1 base at J, with 15 bases between. Germline CDR1 reads GTSNPN; CDR2 reads SVGIG (reference sequence). The CDR3 region is CAWRRGGARNTGELFF. The CDR3 DNA sequence: TGTGCCTGGAGGAGGGGGGGCGCACGGAACACCGGGGAGCTGTTTTTT.

This clone showed up just a few times. The chain combines TRBV29-1 with TRBJ2-6; 8 bases are shared with TRBD1. The CDR3 contains 16 residues. V was pared by 6 bases and J by 0 bases, with 7 bases of the junction left unmatched. Germline-derived CDR1 and CDR2 are SQVTM and ANQGSEA. The CDR3 loop is CSVIGTGASGANVLTF. The DNA of the CDR3 is TGCAGCGTGATCGGGACAGGAGCCTCTGGGGCCAACGTCCTGACTTTC.

The chain employs TRBV18 and TRBJ2-5; 10 nucleotides align to TRBD2. Germline trimming cut 3 bases from V and 1 base from J; bases unmatched to any gene: 5. The CDR3 sequence is 16 residues long. The germline CDR1 and CDR2 sequences are KGHSH and LQKENI. The CDR3 loop reads CASSPPWTSGQETQYF. CDR3 nucleotide sequence: TGTGCCAGCTCACCCCCCTGGACTAGCGGCCAAGAGACCCAGTACTTC.

The V and J genes are TRBV28 and TRBJ2-7; TRBD1 might be the D (5 bases). The CDR3 totals 15 residues. Germline V gives CDR1 MDHEN, CDR2 SYDVKM. V was trimmed by 5 bases and J by 0 bases, leaving 14 bases between them. The CDR3 protein is CASSGAGAASYEQYF. CDR3 coding DNA: TGTGCCAGCAGTGGGGCAGGCGCTGCCTCCTACGAGCAGTACTTC.